This TCR beta chain stems from a study of cytomegalovirus exposure and HLA in healthy donors. Study outcomes and limitations: TRBV6-2, TRBV6-3 and some other V segments were excluded as indistinguishable. Immune exposure information available was restricted to CMV serostatus.

For this clone: Its antigen is currently unknown.

Germline values: CDR1 MNHNS, CDR2 SASEGT. With 3 bases removed from V and 7 bases from J, the gap between germline ends came to 9 bases. The CDR3 sequence is 12 residues long. PCR amplification relied on 60 Vbeta primers (plus 13 Jbeta primers). In the authors' methods: Approximately 80 million unique TCR beta chains, roughly 11 million of them shared, were counted by a later analysis. Assay used: immunoSEQ multiplex PCR; TCRdb lists only in-frame clones, some missing. The V and J calls and clone size are taken from that table; D and trimming were inferred from the DNA. Reported are approximately 76,000 clones; the ten largest clones contain 3.5% to 4.5%.

Sequencing was done on a sample of PBMCs. J is TRBJ1-1 and V is TRBV6-1; no firm D call. The sequence was collected from a man aged 18 to 29 in good health and CMV-seropositive. Here the CDR3 DNA reads TGTGCCAGCAGTGAGTGGAGTATTGAAGCTTTCTTT. Amino acid sequence: CASSEWSIEAFF.